This paragraph covers one TCR beta chain sequence. The antigen is unknown. These data come from a study of OX40 agonist ivuxolimab in advanced cancers. Study-wide findings and caveats: Several nonresponders also turned out to have low normalized T-cell clonal expansion.

Patients were ineligible given autoimmune disease history or systemic immunosuppression. The protocol was immunoSEQ multiplex PCR, while the TCRdb copy is restricted to in-frame clones and leaves out a portion. The sample yields tens of thousands of clones, approximately 90% seen once. This TCR derives from an adult with an advanced solid tumor such as melanoma, head and neck, liver or kidney cancer. Here the sequenced sample was CD4+ or CD8+ T cells sorted from blood, taken in a trial of the OX40 agonist ivuxolimab.

CDR3: CSVAQRLGAEAFF. CDR3 nucleotide sequence: TGCAGCGTTGCACAGCGCCTTGGAGCTGAAGCTTTCTTT. The rearrangement links TRBV29-1 to TRBJ1-1; D remains unclear. The CDR3 has 13 amino acids. V was cut by 4 bases and J by 6 bases, with 15 bases left in between. Germline CDR1 is SQVTM and CDR2 is ANQGSEA.